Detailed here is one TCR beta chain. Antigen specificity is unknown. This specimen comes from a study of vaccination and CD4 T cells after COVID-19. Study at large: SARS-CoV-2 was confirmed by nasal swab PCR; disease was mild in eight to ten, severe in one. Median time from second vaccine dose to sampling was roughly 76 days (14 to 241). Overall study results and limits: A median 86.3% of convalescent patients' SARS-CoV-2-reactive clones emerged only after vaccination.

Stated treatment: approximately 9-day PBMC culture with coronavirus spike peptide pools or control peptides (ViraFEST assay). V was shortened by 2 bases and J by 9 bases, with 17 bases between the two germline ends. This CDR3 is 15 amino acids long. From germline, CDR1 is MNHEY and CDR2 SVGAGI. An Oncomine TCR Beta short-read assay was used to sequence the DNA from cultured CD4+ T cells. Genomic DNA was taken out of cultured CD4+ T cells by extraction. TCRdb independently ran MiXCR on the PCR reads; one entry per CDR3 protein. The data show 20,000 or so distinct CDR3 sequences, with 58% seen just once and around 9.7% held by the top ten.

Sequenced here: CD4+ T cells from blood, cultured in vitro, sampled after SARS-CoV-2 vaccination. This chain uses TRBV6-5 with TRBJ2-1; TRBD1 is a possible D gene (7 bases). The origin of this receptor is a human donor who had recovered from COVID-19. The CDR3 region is CASSYDRAEEGEQFF. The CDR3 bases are TGTGCCAGCAGTTACGACAGGGCGGAGGAGGGTGAGCAGTTCTTC.